These 22 T cell receptor beta chains originate from one sample sequenced in a study of OX40 agonist ivuxolimab in advanced cancers. Assay: immunoSEQ multiplex PCR; the TCRdb copy retains only in-frame clones and omits some. The data contain 55,000 to 65,000 clones, less than 85% of them singletons. Sequencing was performed on CD4+ or CD8+ T cells sorted from blood, taken in a trial of the OX40 agonist ivuxolimab. These receptors originate from an adult with an advanced solid tumor such as melanoma, head and neck, liver or kidney cancer.

This clone appeared a single time. The genes are TRBV2 and TRBJ2-5; 7 bases are shared with TRBD2. The germline CDR1 and CDR2 sequences are SNHLY and FYNNEI. Trimming at V came to 0 bases and at J to 2 bases, leaving 6 bases not matched to a gene. CDR3 length: 16 amino acids. CDR3 nucleotides: TGTGCCAGCAGTGAAGCGCCTGGACTAGGACAAGAGACCCAGTACTTC. Residues: CASSEAPGLGQETQYF. The full variable domain, its missing parts supplied by reference TRBV2 and TRBJ2-5, is EPEVTQTPSHQVTQMGQEVILRCVPISNHLYFYWYRQILGQKVEFLVSFYNNEISEKSEIFDDQFSVERPDGSNFTLKIRSTKLEDSAMYFCASSEAPGLGQETQYFGPGTRLLVL.

The chain recombines TRBV18 with TRBJ2-7; 10 bases agree with TRBD1. This CDR3 is built from 14 residues. With V trimmed by 3 bases and J by 6 bases, 5 bases remained unmatched. CDR1 is KGHSH and CDR2 is LQKENI in the germline V gene. As DNA, the CDR3 is TGTGCCAGCTCACCTGGGACAGGGGAGGCCGAGCAGTACTTC. Protein: CASSPGTGEAEQYF.

V is TRBV15 and J is TRBJ2-3; TRBD2 aligns across 14 bases. The V gene's germline CDR1 is LNHNV and CDR2 YYDKDF (reference sequence). The CDR3 has 17 amino acids. V was clipped by 1 base and J by 6 bases; unmatched bases: 6. CDR3 amino acids: CATSRGGTSGGRDTQYF. CDR3 in DNA: TGTGCCACCAGCAGAGGCGGGACTAGCGGGGGCCGTGATACGCAGTATTTT.

This chain links TRBV19 with TRBJ1-4; 7 positions agree with TRBD1. The germline V gene encodes CDR1 LNHDA and CDR2 SQIVND (reference sequence). V was pared by 6 bases and J by 6 bases, with 7 bases of the junction left unmatched. The CDR3 runs 14 residues. CDR3 DNA sequence: TGTGCCAGTAGAGGAGGGACAGAGCATGAAAAACTGTTTTTT. Translated, it gives CASRGGTEHEKLFF.

V gene TRBV5-4 combines with J gene TRBJ2-6, with D perhaps assigned TRBD1 or TRBD2 (5 bases each). V lost 3 bases and J lost 0, with 16 bases in between. The CDR3 contains 18 residues. Germline CDR1 reads SGHNT; CDR2 reads YYREEE (reference sequence). The CDR3 region is CASSSWPGRNSGANVLTF. Written as DNA, the CDR3 is TGTGCCAGCAGCTCCTGGCCGGGACGTAACTCTGGGGCCAACGTCCTGACTTTC. Drawing the rest from reference TRBV5-4 and TRBJ2-6, the complete variable domain is ETGVTQSPTHLIKTRGQQVTLRCSSQSGHNTVSWYQQALGQGPQFIFQYYREEENGRGNFPPRFSGLQFPNYSSELNVNALELDDSALYLCASSSWPGRNSGANVLTFGAGSRLTVL.

Here the CDR3 DNA reads TGCGCCAGCAGCACGGACGGAGGGACTCAGTACGAGCAGTACTTC. Its protein product is CASSTDGGTQYEQYF. This chain connects TRBV5-1 to TRBJ2-7; a possible D gene is TRBD2 (6 bases). Trimming left V 4 bases short and J 4 bases short, with 18 bases between. Germline V lookup: CDR1 SGHRS, CDR2 YFSETQ. This CDR3 is 15 amino acids long.

The CDR3 DNA sequence: TGTGCCAGCAGCCGCGACAGGGGCGGCGGCTACACCTTC. It specifies CASSRDRGGGYTF. The chain uses TRBV7-8 and TRBJ1-2, with 8 bases that match TRBD1. The germline gives CDR1 SGHVS, CDR2 FQNEAQ. V was pared by 5 bases and J by 8 bases, with 7 bases of the junction left unmatched. The CDR3 covers 13 residues.

This clone showed up just a few times. This chain links TRBV5-1 with TRBJ2-1; TRBD2 aligns across 9 bases. CDR3 length equals 16 residues. J lost 6 bases, V lost 3 bases, and 10 bases had no gene match. The germline V gene has CDR1 SGHRS and CDR2 YFSETQ. The CDR3, as DNA: TGCGCCAGCAGCTCGATCCTAGCGGGACAGCCCAATGAGCAGTTCTTC. As protein: CASSSILAGQPNEQFF. Full variable domain (missing parts from reference TRBV5-1 and TRBJ2-1): KAGVTQTPRYLIKTRGQQVTLSCSPISGHRSVSWYQQTPGQGLQFLFEYFSETQRNKGNFPGRFSGRQFSNSRSEMNVSTLELGDSALYLCASSSILAGQPNEQFFGPGTRLTVL.

The V call is TRBV28, the J call TRBJ2-3; 12 nucleotides align to TRBD1. The CDR3 covers 17 residues. Germline loops: CDR1 MDHEN, CDR2 SYDVKM. Trimming at V came to 3 bases and at J to 3 bases, leaving 7 bases not matched to a gene. CDR3 DNA sequence: TGTGCCAGCAGTTTCCCTCCGGGACAGGGGGCTACAGATACGCAGTATTTT. Translating it yields CASSFPPGQGATDTQYF.

The chain combines TRBV7-9 with TRBJ2-2; TRBD1 matches 7 bases. CDR3 length: 15 amino acids. Losses at the gene ends were 7 bases for V and 2 bases for J; bases not matched to a gene: 7. Germline V gene lookup returns CDR1 SEHNR and CDR2 FQNEAQ (reference sequence). CDR3 in DNA: TGTGCCAGCACGAGGGACAGTGCCAACACCGGGGAGCTGTTTTTT. It codes for CASTRDSANTGELFF.

This clone appeared a single time. V and J are TRBV7-9 and TRBJ2-1; 7 nucleotides agree with TRBD2. Trimming took 1 base from V and 6 from J; bases not matched to a gene: 9. The length of the CDR3 is 16 residues. The germline CDR1 and CDR2 sequences are SEHNR and FQNEAQ (reference sequence). As DNA, the CDR3 is TGTGCCAGCAGCTTAGTCCGGGGGGAGCCCCTCAATGAGCAGTTCTTC. Protein sequence: CASSLVRGEPLNEQFF.

This clone appeared a single time. The chain couples TRBV18 to TRBJ2-1; D may be TRBD1 (7 bases). Trimming removed 0 bases from V and 3 bases from J, with 12 bases in between. Germline V gene data show CDR1 as KGHSH and CDR2 as LQKENI. The CDR3 runs to 16 residues. The CDR3 DNA reads as TGTGCCAGCTCACCACCCTCAGGGGGGAGCTACAATGAGCAGTTCTTC. It encodes CASSPPSGGSYNEQFF. The variable domain in full, completed from reference TRBV18 and TRBJ2-1, reads NAGVMQNPRHLVRRRGQEARLRCSPMKGHSHVYWYRQLPEEGLKFMVYLQKENIIDESGMPKERFSAEFPKEGPSILRIQQVVRGDSAAYFCASSPPSGGSYNEQFFGPGTRLTVL.

This clone was counted between two and nine times. J is TRBJ1-1 and V is TRBV5-1; D gene uncertain. Germline-derived CDR1 and CDR2 are SGHRS and YFSETQ. The ends were cut back, 4 bases at V and 1 base at J, with 17 bases in the middle. This CDR3 is built from 16 residues. The DNA of the CDR3 is TGCGCCAGCAGCCGAAGCAGCGCGGCGGAGAACACTGAAGCTTTCTTT. It specifies CASSRSSAAENTEAFF.

This chain joins TRBV29-1 and TRBJ1-1; D unresolved. The CDR3 contains 11 residues. V lost 3 bases and J lost 7, with 9 bases in between. CDR1 and CDR2 from the germline V gene are SQVTM and ANQGSEA. The CDR3 here is CSVEGGFEAFF. In nucleotides, the CDR3 is TGCAGCGTTGAGGGCGGGTTTGAAGCTTTCTTT.

The CDR3 nucleotides are TGTGCCAGCAGGCCAAGGGGGGCAGCCCTCGGCGGCACTGAAGCTTTCTTT. It is translated as CASRPRGAALGGTEAFF. The gene calls are TRBV7-9 and TRBJ1-1; D perhaps matches TRBD1 (6 bases). The CDR3 length is 17 residues. Trimming removed 6 bases at V and 4 bases at J, with 24 bases between. CDR1 is SEHNR and CDR2 is FQNEAQ in the germline V gene (reference sequence).

The V gene is TRBV5-1, the J gene TRBJ1-6; 7 bases agree with TRBD1. The ends lost 7 bases at V and 3 bases at J; junction bases unmatched: 10. The germline CDR1 and CDR2 sequences are SGHRS and YFSETQ. This CDR3 comprises 16 residues. CDR3 sequence: CASSRTGELYNSPLHF. CDR3 DNA sequence: TGCGCCAGCTCCCGGACAGGAGAGCTCTATAATTCACCCCTCCACTTT.

The J gene is TRBJ2-7, the V gene TRBV9; 7 nucleotides align to TRBD1. The CDR3 contains 14 residues. V trimming: 3 bases; J trimming: 3 bases; junction bases outside the gene matches: 6. From germline, CDR1 is SGDLS and CDR2 YYNGEE. The CDR3 sequence is CASSARDSFYEQYF. CDR3 bases: TGTGCCAGCAGCGCCCGGGACAGTTTCTACGAGCAGTACTTC.

Only a few counts were recorded for this clone. This rearrangement joins TRBV19 to TRBJ2-1, with a weak D call TRBD2 (5 bases). The V and J ends lost 3 bases and 0 bases respectively, with 12 bases between them. Germline CDR1 is LNHDA and CDR2 is SQIVND (reference sequence). The CDR3 has 16 amino acids. CDR3 sequence: CASSIEGRVSYNEQFF. Here the CDR3 DNA reads TGTGCCAGTAGTATCGAGGGAAGGGTCTCCTACAATGAGCAGTTCTTC.

The chain recombines TRBV6-5 with TRBJ1-1; possibly TRBD1 for D (6 bases). The V gene lost 8 bases and the J gene lost 5 bases, with 15 bases spanning the gap. The germline V gene has CDR1 MNHEY and CDR2 SVGAGI. CDR3 length: 13 residues. The CDR3 nucleotides are TGTGCCAGCGTTCCCGCAGGGGTTACTGAAGCTTTCTTT. This codes for CASVPAGVTEAFF.

The genes are TRBV28 and TRBJ2-7; 7 positions match TRBD1. V was clipped by 7 bases and J by 3 bases; unmatched bases: 12. The CDR3 consists of 15 residues. In germline, CDR1 is MDHEN, CDR2 SYDVKM. The CDR3 loop reads CASNSHNDRVYEQYF. CDR3 nucleotides: TGTGCCAGCAATTCTCACAACGACAGGGTCTACGAGCAGTACTTC.

V usage is TRBV4-1 and J usage is TRBJ1-2, with D unclear. The CDR3 runs to 17 residues. Germline V CDR1 and CDR2: MGHRA, YSYEKL. V was clipped by 2 bases and J by 1 base, with 17 bases between them. CDR3 residues: CASSQPDLGGINYGYTF. CDR3 nucleotides: TGCGCCAGCAGCCAACCCGACTTGGGCGGGATTAACTATGGCTACACCTTC.

The count of this clone is one. The chain has TRBV5-5 and TRBJ1-1, with 8 bases matching TRBD1. The CDR3 has 16 residues. Germline V CDR1 and CDR2: SGHKS, YYEKEE (reference sequence). Trimming cost V 0 bases and J 3 bases; bases outside gene matches: 7. This chain's CDR3 is CASSLGAGGADTEAFF. For the CDR3, the DNA is TGTGCCAGCAGCTTGGGGGCAGGGGGCGCGGACACTGAAGCTTTCTTT.